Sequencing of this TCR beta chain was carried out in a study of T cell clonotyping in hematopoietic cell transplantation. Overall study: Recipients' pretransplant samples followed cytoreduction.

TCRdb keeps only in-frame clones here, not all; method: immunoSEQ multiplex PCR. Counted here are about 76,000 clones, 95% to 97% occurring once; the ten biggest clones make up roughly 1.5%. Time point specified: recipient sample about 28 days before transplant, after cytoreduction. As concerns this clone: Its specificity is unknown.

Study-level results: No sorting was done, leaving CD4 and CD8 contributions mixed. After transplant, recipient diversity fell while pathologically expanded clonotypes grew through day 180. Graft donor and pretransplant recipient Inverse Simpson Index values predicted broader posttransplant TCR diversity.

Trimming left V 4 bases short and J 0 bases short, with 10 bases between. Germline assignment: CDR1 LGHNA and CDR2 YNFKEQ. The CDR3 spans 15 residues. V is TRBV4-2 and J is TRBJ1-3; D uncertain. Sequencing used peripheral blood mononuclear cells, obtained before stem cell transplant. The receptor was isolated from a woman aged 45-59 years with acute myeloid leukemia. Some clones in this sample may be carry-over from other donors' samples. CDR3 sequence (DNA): TGTGCCAGCAGCCCTCTGACGACCTCTGGAAACACCATATATTTT. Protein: CASSPLTTSGNTIYF.